Listed below are T cell receptor beta chains from one sample, sequenced in a study of blood T cell repertoires in COVID-19. Assay: immunoSEQ multiplex PCR; the TCRdb copy retains only in-frame clones and omits some. The table shows approximately 300,000 clones, with under 90% occurring only once. Sequenced: PBMCs or T cells enriched from blood (not recorded which). Source of these receptors: a man between 60 and 75 years old who had recovered from COVID-19. CDR3s include the opening cysteine and the closing phenylalanine or tryptophan. Each record gives: J gene, V gene, CDR3 protein.

J: TRBJ2-2; V: TRBV30; CDR3: CALRDRDTGELFF
J: TRBJ2-7; V: TRBV6-5; CDR3: CASIVTSGPYEQYF
J: TRBJ2-1; V: TRBV29-1; CDR3: CSVDKGAAQFF
J: TRBJ2-2; V: TRBV5-1; CDR3: CASSLTGETGELFF
J: TRBJ2-1; V: TRBV19; CDR3: CASIRGRGYNEQFF
J: TRBJ2-7; V: TRBV19; CDR3: CASSIVLSGRGYEQYF
J: TRBJ2-3; V: TRBV5-1; CDR3: CASSLGTSGFTDTQYF
J: TRBJ2-5; V: TRBV5-3; CDR3: CARIGDGTSGKETQYF
J: TRBJ2-1; V: TRBV6-5; CDR3: CASSSPEKGVGIEQFF
J: TRBJ2-7; V: TRBV5-6; CDR3: CASSSPGLAGGPHEQYF
J: TRBJ1-5; V: TRBV2; CDR3: CASRDQGQGISPQHF
J: TRBJ2-7; V: TRBV28; CDR3: CASQLAGGTYEQYF
J: TRBJ2-7; V: TRBV28; CDR3: CASSWVGILEQYF
J: TRBJ2-3; V: TRBV29-1; CDR3: CSLTGTSVDTQYF
J: TRBJ2-7; V: TRBV4-2; CDR3: CASSPPGLAGEEQYF
J: TRBJ1-1; V: TRBV6-5; CDR3: CASTEFTIYTEAFF
J: TRBJ2-7; V: TRBV18; CDR3: CASSLKGTGSTYEQYF
J: TRBJ2-1; V: TRBV19; CDR3: CASSRLAGYNEQFF
J: TRBJ2-1; V: TRBV29-1; CDR3: CSVEFPSGLAGVNEQFF
J: TRBJ1-5; V: TRBV5-1; CDR3: CASSLDGRGNQPQHF
J: TRBJ2-7; V: TRBV10-3; CDR3: CAITPGQGLSYEQYF
J: TRBJ1-1; V: TRBV5-1; CDR3: CASSHDRGVDTEAFF
J: TRBJ1-1; V: TRBV28; CDR3: CASMIGGMNTEAFF
J: TRBJ1-2; V: TRBV5-1; CDR3: CASSLLVSGDGGYTF
J: TRBJ1-4; V: TRBV5-6; CDR3: CASSSRFGRDREEEKLFF
J: TRBJ2-2; V: TRBV5-4; CDR3: CASSNQGLSTGELFF
J: TRBJ2-3; V: TRBV7-6; CDR3: CASSRSGAGTDTQYF
J: TRBJ1-5; V: TRBV27; CDR3: CASSRKGEVGNQPQHF
J: TRBJ1-2; V: TRBV7-8; CDR3: CASSLASRTGYGYTF
J: TRBJ2-2; V: TRBV11-3; CDR3: CASSLRDRGPGELFF
J: TRBJ1-2; V: TRBV12-3/TRBV12-4; CDR3: CASRLTVGDGYTF
J: TRBJ2-7; V: TRBV7-9; CDR3: CASSFEHPKQYF
J: TRBJ2-7; V: TRBV6-1; CDR3: CASSEEAGSSPYEQYF
J: TRBJ1-1; V: TRBV7-9; CDR3: CASSPPGTGGVRTEAFF
J: TRBJ2-3; V: TRBV3-1/TRBV3-2; CDR3: CASSPGLAGWVDTQYF
J: TRBJ2-7; V: TRBV5-1; CDR3: CASSLVSGTGKYEQYF
J: TRBJ1-5; V: TRBV19; CDR3: CASSITASNQPQHF
J: TRBJ2-1; V: TRBV3-1/TRBV3-2; CDR3: CASSQALAASEQFF
J: TRBJ2-3; V: TRBV7-3; CDR3: CASSLTGTRNTDTQYF
J: TRBJ2-7; V: TRBV9; CDR3: CASSVDMGAEQYF
J: TRBJ2-3; V: TRBV2; CDR3: CASSGSGGTDTQYF
J: TRBJ1-5; V: TRBV19; CDR3: CASSIDRGQNQPQHF
J: TRBJ2-7; V: TRBV24-1; CDR3: CATSDPRQGPIKKYF
J: TRBJ2-1; V: TRBV5-5; CDR3: CASRVDPGLAGSKQFF
J: TRBJ2-1; V: TRBV18; CDR3: CASSPGLAGDNEQFF
J: TRBJ2-3; V: TRBV7-2; CDR3: CASSLGGGRDTQYF
J: TRBJ2-7; V: TRBV19; CDR3: CASSIRGSRYEQYF
J: TRBJ2-1; V: TRBV27; CDR3: CASSFRAGNNNEQFF
J: TRBJ1-2; V: TRBV5-1; CDR3: CASSLDIGINYGYTF